A selection of T cell receptor beta chains follows, all from one sample in a study of blood T cell repertoires in COVID-19. Clones were sequenced by immunoSEQ multiplex PCR, and TCRdb holds only the in-frame ones, with some missing. Of under 45,000 clones in the sample, 80% to 90% were seen once. Sequencing used peripheral blood. The source of these receptors is a man aged 60 to 69 with active COVID-19. The CDR3 runs from the conserved cysteine through the conserved F or W. A D gene is named only where the DNA matches it firmly. Some rows mark clone size as missing; the rest say once, few, many or name a class of expanded clone.

v_call	d_call	j_call	clone_size	cdr3_nt	cdr3_aa
TRBV28	TRBD1	TRBJ2-7	-	TGTGCCAGCATCCGGACAGGGTTAAGCTCCTACGAGCAGTACTTC	CASIRTGLSSYEQYF
TRBV7-6	TRBD2	TRBJ2-5	-	TGTGCCAGCAGGCCCACTGGACTAGCGGGAGAGACCCAGTACTTC	CASRPTGLAGETQYF
TRBV9	-	TRBJ1-1	-	TGTGCCAGCAGCCCTCCCCTCGGGGGAGCCGCTGAAGCTTTCTTT	CASSPPLGGAAEAFF
TRBV19	-	TRBJ2-7	-	TGTGCCAGTAGGGTTGTACAGGGAAACTACGAGCAGTACTTC	CASRVVQGNYEQYF
TRBV7-9	-	TRBJ2-7	-	TGTGCCAGCAGCTTACAGGGTTTGGTGGGCGAGCAGTACTTC	CASSLQGLVGEQYF
TRBV6-2/TRBV6-3	-	TRBJ2-3	-	TGTGCCAGCAGTTACCCTTCCGTGGATACGCAGTATTTT	CASSYPSVDTQYF
TRBV25-1	-	TRBJ1-4	-	TGTGCCAGCAGTGAGACAACACTAACTAATGAAAAACTGTTTTTT	CASSETTLTNEKLFF
TRBV18	TRBD1	TRBJ2-7	-	TGTGCCAGCTCACCCGAAACAAACAGGGGTCTGGAGCAGTACTTC	CASSPETNRGLEQYF
TRBV5-1	TRBD1	TRBJ1-1	-	TGCGCCAGCAGCCCTGGCCCCGACAGGGGGAAGGCTCGCGGTGAAGCTTTCTTT	CASSPGPDRGKARGEAFF
TRBV7-3	-	TRBJ2-7	-	TGTGCCAGCAGCTTAATAGGGGATAGCTCCTACGAGCAGTACTTC	CASSLIGDSSYEQYF
TRBV28	TRBD1	TRBJ1-2	-	TGTGCCAGCAGTTCGGGACAGGGGCCCTATGGCTACACCTTC	CASSSGQGPYGYTF
TRBV7-2	-	TRBJ1-2	-	TGTGCCAGCAGCTTAGTGGTGGACGGGGGTGGCTACACCTTC	CASSLVVDGGGYTF
TRBV19	TRBD2	TRBJ2-7	-	TGTGCCAGTAGTCCTGCTGCGGGAGGGCCTCGCGAGCAGTACTTC	CASSPAAGGPREQYF
TRBV11-2	-	TRBJ1-4	-	TGTGCCAGCAGCTGGGCCTTCACCGCAACTAATGAAAAACTGTTTTTT	CASSWAFTATNEKLFF
TRBV27	-	TRBJ2-7	-	TGTGCCAGCAGTCACATCTACGAGCAGTACTTC	CASSHIYEQYF
TRBV6-5	-	TRBJ2-7	-	TGTGCCAGCAGATCCCGGGGGTCCGCCGACGACGAGCAGTACTTC	CASRSRGSADDEQYF
TRBV28	-	TRBJ2-7	-	TGTGCCAGCAGCGAGGGTCTCGGAGCGCAGATCGGGCAGTACTTC	CASSEGLGAQIGQYF
TRBV2	TRBD2	TRBJ2-7	-	TGTGCCAGCAGTGAAGTTACCAGCGGGAGTATCTTCGAGCAGTACTTC	CASSEVTSGSIFEQYF
TRBV5-1	-	TRBJ1-6	once	TGCGCCAGCAGCTTCTCTTCCGATAATTCACCCCTCCACTTT	CASSFSSDNSPLHF
TRBV20-1	-	TRBJ2-3	-	TGCAGTGCCAGTGACTACACAGATACGCAGTATTTT	CSASDYTDTQYF
TRBV6-6	-	TRBJ1-3	-	TGTGCCAGCAGTTACTCTCTGAGCTCTGGAAACACCATATATTTT	CASSYSLSSGNTIYF
TRBV6-5	TRBD2	TRBJ2-1	-	TGTGCCACCCGGTCTAGCGGGAGATATGAGCAGTTCTTC	CATRSSGRYEQFF
TRBV11-1	-	TRBJ2-3	-	TGTGCCAGCAGCGGACGGGGTAGTTCGACGAAAGATACGCAGTATTTT	CASSGRGSSTKDTQYF
TRBV11-2	-	TRBJ1-2	-	TGTGCCAGCAGCTTAGAGGGGGCTGGCTACACCTTC	CASSLEGAGYTF
TRBV7-9	-	TRBJ1-1	-	TGTGCCAGCAGCACCTTCTCGGGGAACACTGAAGCTTTCTTT	CASSTFSGNTEAFF
TRBV7-9	TRBD1	TRBJ2-7	-	TGTGCCAGCAGATCGACAGGGGTCGGAGAGCAGTACTTC	CASRSTGVGEQYF
TRBV5-1	TRBD1	TRBJ1-1	-	TGCGCCAGCACGGACTATACAGGGGCCACTGAAGCTTTCTTT	CASTDYTGATEAFF
TRBV18	-	TRBJ2-1	-	TGTGCCAGCTCCGAAGGGTCCGGGACCTACAATGAGCAGTTCTTC	CASSEGSGTYNEQFF